Listed here are 14 T cell receptor beta chains from one sample, sequenced in a study of blood T cell repertoires in COVID-19. Sequenced by immunoSEQ multiplex PCR; TCRdb stores in-frame clones only, minus some. The sample contains about 140,000 clones, more than 75% of which appear only once. Sequencing was carried out using peripheral blood. The receptors stem from a man at least 80 years old with acute or convalescent COVID-19.

This rearrangement joins TRBV5-1 to TRBJ2-3; TRBD2 matches 9 bases. The germline V gene encodes CDR1 SGHRS and CDR2 YFSETQ. CDR3 length: 15 residues. After removal of 5 bases from V and 1 base from J, the junction contained 5 bases not matched to a gene. CDR3 nucleotide sequence: TGCGCCAGCAGGTTTTGGACTAGCGGCACAGATACGCAGTATTTT. Residues: CASRFWTSGTDTQYF.

CDR3 loop: CASSDRGTEAFF. The CDR3, as DNA: TGTGCCAGCAGCGACAGAGGCACTGAAGCTTTCTTT. This chain joins TRBV28 and TRBJ1-1, with D possibly being TRBD1 (5 bases). V lost 6 bases to trimming and J lost 4 bases, with 9 bases between them. Germline V gives CDR1 MDHEN, CDR2 SYDVKM. The CDR3 is made up of 12 amino acids.

This rearrangement joins TRBV5-1 to TRBJ2-2, with D possibly TRBD1 on 5 matching bases. Germline CDR1 is SGHRS and CDR2 is YFSETQ. The CDR3 runs to 16 residues. The germline V and J ends were trimmed by 4 bases and 1 base, with 14 bases remaining between them. The CDR3 loop reads CASSPGHSENTGELFF. DNA of the CDR3: TGCGCCAGCAGCCCAGGACACTCGGAGAACACCGGGGAGCTGTTTTTT.

With respect to this clone: The junction and the germline gene differ at one end; a read error may be behind it. The rearrangement links TRBV7-7 to TRBJ1-6; no firm D call. The CDR3 extends over 19 amino acids. Germline lookup yields CDR1 SSHAT and CDR2 FNYEAQ (reference sequence). CDR3 nucleotide sequence: TGTGCTAGCAGCTTAGTCGCACATTCACCTAGCTCCTATAATTCACCCCTCCACTTT. This encodes CASSLVAHSPSSYNSPLHF.

V is TRBV4-1 and J is TRBJ1-2; 7 bases map to TRBD1. Trimming removed 0 bases from V and 4 bases from J; junction bases left unmatched: 11. Germline V gene sequence: CDR1 MGHRA, CDR2 YSYEKL. The CDR3 loop spans 17 amino acids. The CDR3 DNA follows: TGCGCCAGCAGCCAAGATCCACGACAGGGTTTAGGCTATGGCTACACCTTC. Translated, it gives CASSQDPRQGLGYGYTF.

The chain links TRBV24-1 to TRBJ2-2, with D possibly TRBD1 on 6 matching bases. The CDR3 has 14 residues. Germline assignment: CDR1 KGHDR and CDR2 SFDVKD. The V end lost 5 bases, the J end lost 2 bases, and 8 bases lay between the germline ends. CDR3 in amino acids: CATSVGANTGELFF. The CDR3 DNA sequence: TGTGCCACCAGTGTGGGGGCTAACACCGGGGAGCTGTTTTTT.

The chain combines TRBV5-4 with TRBJ1-6; D is perhaps TRBD1 (6 bases). The V gene's germline CDR1 is SGHNT and CDR2 YYREEE (reference sequence). This CDR3 is built from 14 residues. V was pared by 4 bases and J by 6 bases, with 11 bases between. CDR3 in DNA: TGTGCCAGCAGCACGGACAGTATTAATTCACCCCTCCACTTT. It translates to CASSTDSINSPLHF.

V and J are TRBV2 and TRBJ2-5; D gene unclear. The CDR3 spans 13 residues. The V and J ends lost 4 bases and 1 base respectively, with 7 bases between them. Germline CDR1 and CDR2: SNHLY and FYNNEI. CDR3 in DNA: TGTGCCAGCAGTGTACTACCCCAAGAGACCCAGTACTTC. Encoded protein: CASSVLPQETQYF.

This sequence joins TRBV11-2 and TRBJ2-7; 11 bases align to TRBD2. After removal of 3 bases from V and 3 bases from J, the junction contained 4 bases not matched to a gene. Germline CDR1 reads SGHAT; CDR2 reads FQNNGV. The CDR3 is 15 amino acids. The DNA for the CDR3 is TGTGCCAGCAGCTTGGCTAGCGGGGGGCTCTACGAGCAGTACTTC. It translates to CASSLASGGLYEQYF.

The chain couples TRBV25-1 to TRBJ2-7; TRBD1 aligns across 10 bases. The CDR3 has 15 residues. CDR1 is MGHDK and CDR2 is SYGVNS in the germline V gene. With 5 bases clipped from V and 1 base from J, the junction kept 5 bases outside the gene matches. The CDR3 reads CASSPRTGGSYEQYF. For the CDR3, the DNA is TGTGCCAGCAGTCCTAGGACAGGGGGTTCCTACGAGCAGTACTTC.

The V and J genes are TRBV4-1 and TRBJ2-2, with TRBD1 matching over 7 bases. After removal of 6 bases from V and 5 bases from J, the junction contained 9 bases not matched to a gene. CDR1 is MGHRA, CDR2 YSYEKL, per germline. This CDR3 region has 15 residues. The CDR3 DNA sequence: TGCGCCAGCAGTCCTGAAAGGGGGCCGACCGGGGAGCTGTTTTTT. It specifies CASSPERGPTGELFF.

This clone was found once. The chain combines TRBV7-2 with TRBJ2-2; 7 nucleotides align to TRBD1. Per germline, CDR1 SGHTA and CDR2 FQGNSA. V shed 1 base and J 3 bases; nucleotides not matched to a gene: 2. The length of the CDR3 is 15 residues. The CDR3 is CASSLEGAHTGELFF. The CDR3 nucleotides are TGTGCCAGCAGCTTAGAGGGGGCCCACACCGGGGAGCTGTTTTTT.

The chain recombines TRBV7-3 with TRBJ2-2; 8 positions agree with TRBD1. Germline CDR1 is SGHTA and CDR2 is FQGTGA. This CDR3 is 16 amino acids long. After removal of 0 bases from V and 5 bases from J, the junction contained 5 bases not matched to a gene. As DNA, the CDR3 is TGTGCCAGCAGCTTAACGCGCAACAGGGGGACCGGGGAGCTGTTTTTT. Translating gives CASSLTRNRGTGELFF.

The chain employs TRBV9 and TRBJ2-1; the match to TRBD1 covers 10 bases. V trimming: 3 bases; J trimming: 7 bases; junction bases outside the gene matches: 7. Per the germline V gene, CDR1 is SGDLS and CDR2 is YYNGEE. The CDR3 extends over 15 amino acids. The CDR3 loop reads CASSEGGQGWNEQFF. The CDR3 bases are TGTGCCAGCAGCGAGGGGGGACAGGGGTGGAATGAGCAGTTCTTC.